The clone carrying this T cell receptor beta chain has just a few counts. TCRdb re-analysed the 5' RACE reads in MiXCR, keeping a single row per CDR3 protein. The sample includes approximately 510,000 distinct CDR3 sequences, 20% to 25% seen only once; the top ten take around 17%. CDR1 is LGHDT, CDR2 YNNKEL, per germline (reference sequence). The V end lost 0 bases, the J end lost 5 bases, and 17 bases lay between the germline ends. This CDR3 has 17 amino acids. This entry is derived from a study of T cells after yellow fever vaccination. This specimen was PBMCs, taken 20 to 25 days after the first yellow fever vaccination. The chain recombines TRBV3-1 with TRBJ2-1, with a possible D match to TRBD1 (5 bases). The TCR was taken from a man aged 18 to 30 who received the YFV17D yellow fever vaccine. For the CDR3, the DNA is TGTGCCAGCAGCCAAGATACAGGCCCCTCAAGGGACAATGAGCAGTTCTTC. Amino acids: CASSQDTGPSRDNEQFF.